Below are 18 T cell receptor beta chains sequenced from a single sample in a study of T-cell reconstitution after alpha-beta-depleted transplantation in children. Preparation of the TCRbeta library was carried out with unique molecular identifiers. TCRdb fed the PCR reads into MiXCR, producing one record per CDR3 protein. The sample holds 490,000 or so distinct CDR3 sequences, roughly an eighth seen once. Sequenced material: PBMCs from the stem cell graft donor, taken from the stem cell graft. These receptors were obtained from a human donor who donated a stem cell graft to a child with combined immunodeficiency.

CDR3 in DNA: TGTGCCAGCAGCATACGGAACCGGGACAGAAATTCACCCCTCCACTTT. It yields the protein CASSIRNRDRNSPLHF. The V gene is TRBV7-8, the J gene TRBJ1-6, with TRBD1 matching over 7 bases. The CDR3 covers 16 residues. The V and J ends lost 5 bases and 7 bases, in that order; junction bases with no gene match: 11. Germline V CDR1 and CDR2: SGHVS, FQNEAQ.

This clonotype was recorded only once. The chain carries TRBV19 and TRBJ1-2; D possibly corresponds to TRBD1 (5 bases). Germline V CDR1 and CDR2: LNHDA, SQIVND (reference sequence). With 8 bases removed from V and 3 bases from J, the gap between germline ends came to 13 bases. The CDR3 totals 13 residues. The CDR3 loop is CASGDGRYYGYTF. Written as DNA, the CDR3 is TGTGCCAGTGGGGACGGCCGCTACTATGGCTACACCTTC.

In its sample, this clonotype was seen many times. The chain recombines TRBV7-3 with TRBJ2-1; 9 nucleotides match TRBD2. This CDR3 region has 16 residues. CDR1 is SGHTA and CDR2 is FQGTGA in the germline V gene. Trimming cost V 3 bases and J 3 bases; bases outside gene matches: 6. The CDR3 DNA follows: TGTGCCAGCAGCTTTAGCGGGAGCGGGCTCTACAATGAGCAGTTCTTC. Translated: CASSFSGSGLYNEQFF.

This clonotype was recorded at least ten times. CDR3 DNA sequence: TGTGCCACCCTCGTTGTCCGGTCCACAGATACGCAGTATTTT. It encodes CATLVVRSTDTQYF. This chain links TRBV27 with TRBJ2-3; D call uncertain. Deletions cut 10 bases from V and 2 bases from J, with 16 bases between. The CDR3 contains 14 residues. Germline V gives CDR1 MNHEY, CDR2 SMNVEV (reference sequence).

This clonotype has a handful of counts. The chain uses TRBV7-8 and TRBJ1-3; D possibly corresponds to TRBD1 (6 bases). The germline V and J ends were trimmed by 1 base and 3 bases, with 13 bases remaining between them. This CDR3 contains 16 residues. Germline CDR1 reads SGHVS; CDR2 reads FQNEAQ. CDR3 protein: CASSLVGAGDGNTIYF. CDR3 nucleotide sequence: TGTGCCAGCAGCTTAGTAGGGGCAGGGGATGGAAACACCATATATTTT.

The CDR3 loop reads CASSPQGLQRTEAFF. CDR3 sequence (DNA): TGTGCCAGCAGCCCACAGGGCCTCCAGAGAACTGAAGCTTTCTTT. The V and J genes are TRBV3-1 and TRBJ1-1, with a possible D match to TRBD1 (6 bases). The CDR3 has 15 residues. The V end lost 4 bases, the J end lost 5 bases, and 17 bases lay between the germline ends. Germline values: CDR1 LGHDT, CDR2 YNNKEL (reference sequence).

This clonotype showed up many times. V is TRBV5-1 and J is TRBJ2-5; 9 bases align to TRBD2. The trim removed 2 bases at V and 5 bases at J, leaving 7 bases unmatched. Germline loops: CDR1 SGHRS, CDR2 YFSETQ. This CDR3 spans 15 amino acids. The DNA for the CDR3 is TGCGCCAGCAGCTTCGCGGGAGGGCCTGAGGAGACCCAGTACTTC. Amino acid sequence: CASSFAGGPEETQYF.

This clonotype was found once. A much larger clone sits a single nucleotide away, making a read error possible. This chain links TRBV7-9 with TRBJ2-1; TRBD1 is a possible D gene (5 bases). The CDR3 runs to 16 residues. Germline CDR1 SEHNR, CDR2 FQNEAQ (reference sequence). CDR3 nucleotide sequence: TGTGCCAGCGGCTTTTGGGGCCAGTTGAGCGTGGATGAGCAGTTCTTC. Amino acid sequence: CASGFWGQLSVDEQFF.

The gene calls are TRBV11-3 and TRBJ2-2; D not resolved. The CDR3 is 15 amino acids. V was clipped by 1 base and J by 6 bases, with 12 bases between them. Germline assignment: CDR1 SGHNT and CDR2 YENEEA. DNA of the CDR3: TGTGCCAGCAGCTTAGGCTTAAGGGCGGCCGGGGAGCTGTTTTTT. Translating it yields CASSLGLRAAGELFF.

This clonotype was seen more than once but under ten times. J is TRBJ2-5 and V is TRBV29-1, with a tentative D call TRBD1 (5 bases). V was shortened by 4 bases and J by 5 bases, with 14 bases between the two germline ends. The germline CDR1 and CDR2 sequences are SQVTM and ANQGSEA. The CDR3 contains 13 residues. The CDR3 spells CSVALRQIETQYF. The DNA for the CDR3 is TGCAGCGTTGCCCTTCGACAGATTGAGACCCAGTACTTC.

In its sample, this clonotype was seen many times. The CDR3 spells CASSLAAGAQYEQYF. The CDR3 nucleotides read TGTGCCAGCAGCTTAGCGGCGGGGGCGCAGTACGAGCAGTACTTC. V and J are TRBV7-8 and TRBJ2-7; D may be TRBD2 (7 bases). Trimming removed 0 bases from V and 4 bases from J, with 13 bases in between. The CDR3 spans 15 residues. Germline V gene lookup returns CDR1 SGHVS and CDR2 FQNEAQ.

This clonotype was recorded many times. The chain employs TRBV20-1 and TRBJ2-3; the match to TRBD2 covers 9 bases. The length of the CDR3 is 13 residues. With V trimmed by 3 bases and J by 10 bases, 8 bases remained unmatched. The germline gives CDR1 DFQATT, CDR2 SNEGSKA (reference sequence). The CDR3 bases are TGCAGTGCTAGGCCTGCGGGGGGGCGTTCGCAGTATTTT. Amino acids: CSARPAGGRSQYF.

The CDR3 bases are TGTGCCAGCAGTCTCCGGGACAGGGCGAACACTGAAGCTTTCTTT. Protein product: CASSLRDRANTEAFF. The chain is built from TRBV6-5 and TRBJ1-1; 9 nucleotides line up with TRBD1. This CDR3 spans 15 amino acids. V trimming: 5 bases; J trimming: 1 base; junction bases outside the gene matches: 5. The V gene's germline CDR1 is MNHEY and CDR2 SVGAGI.

The table lists this clonotype with many counts. The chain couples TRBV12-3 or TRBV12-4 to TRBJ2-5; D gene unclear. The CDR3 has 12 residues. The V end lost 2 bases, the J end lost 4 bases, and 5 bases lay between the germline ends. The CDR3: CASSLTTETQYF. The CDR3 bases are TGTGCCAGCAGTTTAACCACAGAGACCCAGTACTTC.

The rearrangement joins TRBV20-1 to TRBJ2-7; D is uncertain. Germline assignment: CDR1 DFQATT and CDR2 SNEGSKA (reference sequence). The ends were cut back, 4 bases at V and 5 bases at J, with 12 bases in the middle. The CDR3 has 12 residues. CDR3 nucleotides: TGCAGTGCTATTGTTGGGGTCCACGAGCAGTACTTC. It translates to CSAIVGVHEQYF.

The rearrangement joins TRBV20-1 to TRBJ2-4; TRBD2 is a possible D gene (6 bases). The CDR3 runs to 17 residues. V was shortened by 3 bases and J by 0 bases, with 18 bases between the two germline ends. Germline CDR1 DFQATT, CDR2 SNEGSKA (reference sequence). The CDR3 loop is CSASGRDGSPAKNIQYF. Written as DNA, the CDR3 is TGCAGTGCTAGCGGTAGAGACGGGAGCCCAGCCAAAAACATTCAGTACTTC.

The chain couples TRBV4-3 to TRBJ1-4, with D possibly matching TRBD1 (5 bases). CDR3 length: 13 amino acids. CDR1 is LGHNA, CDR2 YSLEER, per germline. Trimming took off 3 bases at V and 8 bases at J, with 10 bases between the two ends. CDR3 in amino acids: CASSHVTGEKLFF. In DNA, the CDR3 is TGCGCCAGCAGCCATGTTACAGGAGAAAAACTGTTTTTT.

This clonotype was seen at least ten times. This sequence joins TRBV4-3 and TRBJ2-2; D possibly corresponds to TRBD1 (6 bases). Trimming removed 2 bases from V and 4 bases from J, with 11 bases in between. The germline CDR1 and CDR2 sequences are LGHNA and YSLEER. CDR3 length equals 15 residues. The CDR3 coding sequence is TGCGCCAGCAGCCAACGGGACATGGGCACCGGGGAGCTGTTTTTT. It translates to CASSQRDMGTGELFF.